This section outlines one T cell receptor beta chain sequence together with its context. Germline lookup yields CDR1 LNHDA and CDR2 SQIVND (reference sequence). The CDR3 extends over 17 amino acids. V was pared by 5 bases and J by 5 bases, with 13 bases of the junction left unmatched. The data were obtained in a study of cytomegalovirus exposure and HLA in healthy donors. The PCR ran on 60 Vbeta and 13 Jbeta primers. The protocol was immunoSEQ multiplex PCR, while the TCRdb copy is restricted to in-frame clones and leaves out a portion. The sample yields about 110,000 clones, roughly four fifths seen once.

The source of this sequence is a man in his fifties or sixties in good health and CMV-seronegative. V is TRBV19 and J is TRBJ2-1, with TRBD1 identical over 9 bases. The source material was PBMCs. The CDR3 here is CASSPRFGTGFHNEQFF. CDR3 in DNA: TGTGCCAGTAGTCCGAGATTCGGGACAGGGTTCCACAATGAGCAGTTCTTC.